These 29 T cell receptor beta chains came from one sample sequenced in a study of blood T cell repertoires in COVID-19. Repertoires were generated with immunoSEQ multiplex PCR, while TCRdb's copy carries only in-frame clones and drops some. The sample has 100,000 to 150,000 clones, around 86% seen once. What was sequenced was peripheral blood. These receptor sequences come from a man aged 40-55 years with active or convalescent COVID-19.

The count of this clone is one. J is TRBJ2-7 and V is TRBV28, with TRBD1 matching over 7 bases. This CDR3 is built from 14 residues. The V segment lost 5 bases and the J segment 2 bases; nucleotides outside the gene matches: 6. In germline, CDR1 is MDHEN, CDR2 SYDVKM. The CDR3 coding sequence is TGTGCCAGCAGTCTGACAGGGCTCACCTACGAGCAGTACTTC. Translating gives CASSLTGLTYEQYF.

The chain recombines TRBV18 with TRBJ2-4, with D perhaps TRBD2 (5 bases). The germline V and J ends were trimmed by 3 bases and 9 bases, with 9 bases remaining between them. CDR1 is KGHSH, CDR2 LQKENI, per germline. The CDR3 contains 12 residues. CDR3 protein: CASSPSEGIQYF. The CDR3 region has the DNA TGTGCCAGCTCACCTTCAGAGGGCATTCAGTACTTC.

V gene TRBV6-4 combines with J gene TRBJ2-1; a weak D match, TRBD1 (6 bases). The germline gives CDR1 MRHNA, CDR2 SNTAGT. This CDR3 comprises 16 residues. V was shortened by 6 bases and J by 4 bases, with 19 bases between the two germline ends. CDR3 nucleotide sequence: TGTGCCAGCAGCCCGAACGGGGCAGGGGTATACAATGAGCAGTTCTTC. The encoded protein is CASSPNGAGVYNEQFF.

The chain uses TRBV6-5 and TRBJ1-2; the D gene is possibly TRBD1 (6 bases). Between the trimmed V and J ends, which lost 0 bases and 7 bases, there was a span of 12 bases. The length of the CDR3 is 14 residues. From germline, CDR1 is MNHEY and CDR2 SVGAGI. The CDR3: CASSYSHRARGYTF. The DNA of the CDR3 is TGTGCCAGCAGTTACTCGCACAGGGCTCGTGGCTACACCTTC.

About this clone itself: At one boundary the junction diverges from the germline segment, which might be a read error. The V and J genes are TRBV7-7 and TRBJ2-1, with 9 nucleotides matching TRBD1. The CDR3 contains 16 residues. The germline V gene has CDR1 SSHAT and CDR2 FNYEAQ (reference sequence). CDR3: CASSPKPGTGPGEQFF. For the CDR3, the DNA is TGTGCTAGCAGCCCAAAACCTGGGACAGGGCCAGGGGAGCAGTTCTTC.

The gene calls are TRBV2 and TRBJ2-3; 7 positions match TRBD1. Germline loops: CDR1 SNHLY, CDR2 FYNNEI. The CDR3 sequence is 13 residues long. V shed 5 bases and J 9 bases; nucleotides not matched to a gene: 8. CDR3 in amino acids: CASSPLDRVTQYF. Here the CDR3 DNA reads TGTGCCAGCAGTCCCCTTGACAGGGTAACGCAGTATTTT.

This clone was picked up a small number of times. The V and J genes are TRBV6-1 and TRBJ1-5; D gene unclear. V lost 0 bases, J lost 6 bases, and 6 bases lay in between. In germline, CDR1 is MNHNS, CDR2 SASEGT. This CDR3 spans 13 amino acids. The CDR3 here is CASSEARVQPQHF. The CDR3 DNA is TGTGCCAGCAGTGAAGCGAGGGTTCAGCCCCAGCATTTT.

V usage is TRBV6-1 and J usage is TRBJ1-2; weak D call: TRBD1 (5 bases). CDR3 length: 15 residues. The germline CDR1 and CDR2 sequences are MNHNS and SASEGT. V lost 3 bases, J lost 7 bases, and 18 bases lay in between. CDR3 protein: CASSDGGGSTRGYTF. The CDR3 nucleotides read TGTGCCAGCAGTGATGGGGGGGGTTCAACCCGTGGCTACACCTTC.

This clone was counted between two and nine times. The chain carries TRBV19 and TRBJ1-2; D remains unclear. This CDR3 spans 15 amino acids. Germline lookup yields CDR1 LNHDA and CDR2 SQIVND (reference sequence). V was pared by 3 bases and J by 5 bases, with 16 bases between. The CDR3 DNA sequence: TGTGCCAGTAGTATCGGTGGCAGACTTGGTTATGGCTACACCTTC. It specifies CASSIGGRLGYGYTF.

The chain recombines TRBV7-2 with TRBJ2-6; 7 bases line up with TRBD1. The CDR3 runs to 15 residues. Germline CDR1 and CDR2: SGHTA and FQGNSA. J was trimmed by 4 bases and V by 6 bases; bases with no gene match: 6. The CDR3 protein is CASSLRGPGANVLTF. The CDR3 region has the DNA TGTGCCAGCAGTCTAAGGGGGCCCGGGGCCAACGTCCTGACTTTC.

This chain uses TRBV5-1 with TRBJ2-1, with 8 bases fitting TRBD2. The V gene end was trimmed by 6 bases and the J gene end by 3 bases; junction bases not matched to a gene: 11. This CDR3 contains 16 residues. CDR1 and CDR2 (germline): SGHRS, YFSETQ. The CDR3 DNA follows: TGCGCCAGCACCAAATTTAGCGGGACGCTCTACAATGAGCAGTTCTTC. Translated, it gives CASTKFSGTLYNEQFF.

The chain joins TRBV30 to TRBJ1-5; 10 nucleotides agree with TRBD1. The trim removed 2 bases at V and 3 bases at J, leaving 7 bases unmatched. The germline V gene encodes CDR1 GTSNPN and CDR2 SVGIG (reference sequence). The CDR3 runs 16 residues. The CDR3 here is CAWSHPGQGYNQPQHF. The CDR3 DNA reads as TGTGCCTGGAGTCACCCGGGACAGGGGTACAATCAGCCCCAGCATTTT.

CDR3 region: CASTPGGREAFF. The CDR3 region has the DNA TGCGCCAGCACTCCGGGGGGGCGAGAAGCTTTCTTT. This rearrangement joins TRBV10-2 to TRBJ1-1; a weak D match, TRBD1 (6 bases). The CDR3 extends over 12 amino acids. The germline CDR1 and CDR2 sequences are WSHSY and SAAADI. V lost 7 bases to trimming and J lost 8 bases, with 14 bases between them.

This chain links TRBV5-1 with TRBJ1-1; D call uncertain. Germline assignment: CDR1 SGHRS and CDR2 YFSETQ. Trimming removed 3 bases at V and 6 bases at J, with 9 bases between. This CDR3 spans 12 amino acids. The CDR3 nucleotides are TGCGCCAGCAGCTACGGCGGCGCTGAAGCTTTCTTT. This encodes CASSYGGAEAFF.

V is TRBV29-1 and J is TRBJ2-5; D gene ambiguous. Per the germline V gene, CDR1 is SQVTM and CDR2 is ANQGSEA. Trimming removed 3 bases from V and 0 bases from J, with 5 bases in between. The CDR3 consists of 12 residues. The CDR3 spells CSVDPYQETQYF. The CDR3 DNA reads TGCAGCGTTGACCCGTACCAAGAGACCCAGTACTTC.

The chain recombines TRBV7-2 with TRBJ2-7; D may be TRBD1 (5 bases). The germline V gene has CDR1 SGHTA and CDR2 FQGNSA. Trimming stripped 5 bases from V and 3 bases from J, with 8 bases between. This CDR3 contains 12 residues. CDR3: CASSHQGYEQYF. The CDR3 DNA reads TGTGCCAGCAGCCACCAGGGCTACGAGCAGTACTTC.

In its sample, this clone was seen once. The chain joins TRBV3-1 (or the pseudogene TRBV3-2) to TRBJ2-3; TRBD2 matches at 12 bases. With V trimmed by 3 bases and J by 3 bases, 10 bases remained unmatched. The CDR3 is 18 residues long. Germline CDR1 LGHDT, CDR2 YNNKEL (reference sequence). CDR3 nucleotide sequence: TGTGCCAGCAGCCAGGCTCTAGCGGGGGGGTATAGGACAGATACGCAGTATTTT. This translates into CASSQALAGGYRTDTQYF.

This clone showed up many times. This chain joins TRBV13 and TRBJ1-5; TRBD1 matches at 7 bases. The CDR3 is made up of 14 amino acids. With V trimmed by 3 bases and J by 4 bases, 3 bases remained unmatched. Germline CDR1 and CDR2: PRHDT and FYEKMQ (reference sequence). DNA for the CDR3: TGTGCCAGCAGCTTTGGGACAGCAAATCAGCCCCAGCATTTT. It encodes CASSFGTANQPQHF.

This chain joins TRBV5-6 and TRBJ2-3; D remains unclear. Germline CDR1 reads SGHDT; CDR2 reads YYEEEE. This CDR3 comprises 16 residues. The V end was cut by 4 bases, the J end by 1 base, with 16 bases between. Written as DNA, the CDR3 is TGTGCCAGCAGCCACCCCACGGTAATCGGCACAGATACGCAGTATTTT. As protein: CASSHPTVIGTDTQYF.

The genes are TRBV4-1 and TRBJ1-5; D is perhaps TRBD1 (5 bases). V lost 0 bases, J lost 2 bases, and 8 bases lay in between. Looked up from germline, CDR1 is MGHRA and CDR2 is YSYEKL. There are 15 residues in the CDR3. The CDR3 coding sequence is TGCGCCAGCAGCCAAGACAGGGCTGGCAATCAGCCCCAGCATTTT. This encodes CASSQDRAGNQPQHF.

The J gene is TRBJ2-7, the V gene TRBV10-2; 7 bases align to TRBD1. The CDR3 is 12 residues long. Germline assignment: CDR1 WSHSY and CDR2 SAAADI. Trimming removed 10 bases from V and 2 bases from J; junction bases left unmatched: 5. The DNA for the CDR3 is TGCGCCATCTTGACAGGGACCTACGAGCAGTACTTC. This sequence encodes CAILTGTYEQYF.

The V gene is TRBV30, the J gene TRBJ1-1; tentative D call: TRBD1 (5 bases). This CDR3 contains 12 residues. The V gene's germline CDR1 is GTSNPN and CDR2 SVGIG (reference sequence). Trimming removed 2 bases at V and 3 bases at J, with 7 bases between. CDR3 loop: CAWSWGDTEAFF. The CDR3 DNA follows: TGTGCCTGGAGTTGGGGGGACACTGAAGCTTTCTTT.

CDR3 bases: TGTGCTAGTGGTCCTCCCGGGACAGGTCGCTACGAGCAGTACTTC. It encodes CASGPPGTGRYEQYF. The gene calls are TRBV12-5 and TRBJ2-7; 8 bases are shared with TRBD1. This CDR3 is 15 amino acids long. Germline V lookup: CDR1 LGHNT, CDR2 FRNRAP. The V gene end was trimmed by 5 bases and the J gene end by 3 bases; junction bases not matched to a gene: 9.

V is TRBV5-1 and J is TRBJ2-5, with D tentatively TRBD2 (6 bases). V was trimmed by 4 bases and J by 0 bases, leaving 7 bases between them. The length of the CDR3 is 13 residues. CDR1 and CDR2 (germline): SGHRS, YFSETQ. CDR3 sequence: CASSPGDQETQYF. Here the CDR3 DNA reads TGCGCCAGCAGCCCGGGGGACCAAGAGACCCAGTACTTC.

The chain links TRBV6-5 to TRBJ1-2; D call uncertain. This CDR3 spans 13 amino acids. CDR1 and CDR2 (germline): MNHEY, SVGAGI. V was clipped by 2 bases and J by 1 base, with 5 bases between them. The CDR3 DNA sequence: TGTGCCAGCAGTTACGAGGTTAACTATGGCTACACCTTC. Translation: CASSYEVNYGYTF.

The rearrangement links TRBV30 to TRBJ2-3; a weak D match, TRBD2 (6 bases). Trimming left V 7 bases short and J 1 base short, with 15 bases between. Germline assignment: CDR1 GTSNPN and CDR2 SVGIG (reference sequence). CDR3 length: 14 residues. The chain's CDR3 is CALLAGDGTDTQYF. The CDR3 nucleotides are TGTGCCTTACTAGCTGGGGATGGCACAGATACGCAGTATTTT. Full variable domain (rest looked up from reference TRBV30 and TRBJ2-3): SQTIHQWPATLVQPVGSPLSLECTVEGTSNPNLYWYRQAAGRGLQLLFYSVGIGQISSEVPQNLSASRPQDRQFILSSKKLLLSDSGFYLCALLAGDGTDTQYFGPGTRLTVL.

The V and J genes are TRBV3-1 (or the pseudogene TRBV3-2) and TRBJ2-3; 9 positions match TRBD1. The CDR3 totals 15 residues. The germline V gene encodes CDR1 LGHDT and CDR2 YNNKEL (reference sequence). J gave up 1 base and V 1 base, and 0 bases lay outside the gene matches. The DNA for the CDR3 is TGTGCCAGCAGCCAAGGGACAGGGGGCACAGATACGCAGTATTTT. Translated: CASSQGTGGTDTQYF.

In this sample, this clone turned up once. The rearrangement links TRBV9 to TRBJ2-2, with 11 bases fitting TRBD2. Trimming at V came to 4 bases and at J to 4 bases, leaving 3 bases not matched to a gene. The CDR3 is 15 residues long. In germline, CDR1 is SGDLS, CDR2 YYNGEE. Here the CDR3 DNA reads TGTGCCAGCAGCAGTAGCGGGGGGGCCACCGGGGAGCTGTTTTTT. Residues: CASSSSGGATGELFF.

This chain connects TRBV13 to TRBJ1-4; 7 positions match TRBD1. CDR1 is PRHDT and CDR2 is FYEKMQ in the germline V gene (reference sequence). This CDR3 is built from 15 residues. With 4 bases clipped from V and 5 bases from J, the junction kept 7 bases outside the gene matches. The CDR3 bases are TGTGCCAGCAGCTCAGGAGGGGGCTTGAATGAAAAACTGTTTTTT. Translated, it gives CASSSGGGLNEKLFF.